Included here is one T cell receptor beta chain sequence, with context. Trimming at V came to 6 bases and at J to 2 bases, leaving 5 bases not matched to a gene. Germline-derived CDR1 and CDR2 are MNHEY and SVGAGI. The CDR3 runs 15 residues. TCRdb's table, derived via immunoSEQ multiplex PCR, lists solely in-frame clones and lacks some. Of about 220,000 clones listed, 90% are singletons. The data were obtained in a study of blood T cell repertoires in COVID-19. Sample: PBMCs or T cells enriched from blood (not recorded which). This clonotype originated in a man aged 25 to 45 who had been exposed to COVID-19. The J gene is TRBJ2-1, the V gene TRBV6-5, with TRBD1 matching over 9 bases. This CDR3 reads CASRDRGSPYNEQFF. DNA of the CDR3: TGTGCCAGCAGAGACAGGGGGAGTCCCTACAATGAGCAGTTCTTC.